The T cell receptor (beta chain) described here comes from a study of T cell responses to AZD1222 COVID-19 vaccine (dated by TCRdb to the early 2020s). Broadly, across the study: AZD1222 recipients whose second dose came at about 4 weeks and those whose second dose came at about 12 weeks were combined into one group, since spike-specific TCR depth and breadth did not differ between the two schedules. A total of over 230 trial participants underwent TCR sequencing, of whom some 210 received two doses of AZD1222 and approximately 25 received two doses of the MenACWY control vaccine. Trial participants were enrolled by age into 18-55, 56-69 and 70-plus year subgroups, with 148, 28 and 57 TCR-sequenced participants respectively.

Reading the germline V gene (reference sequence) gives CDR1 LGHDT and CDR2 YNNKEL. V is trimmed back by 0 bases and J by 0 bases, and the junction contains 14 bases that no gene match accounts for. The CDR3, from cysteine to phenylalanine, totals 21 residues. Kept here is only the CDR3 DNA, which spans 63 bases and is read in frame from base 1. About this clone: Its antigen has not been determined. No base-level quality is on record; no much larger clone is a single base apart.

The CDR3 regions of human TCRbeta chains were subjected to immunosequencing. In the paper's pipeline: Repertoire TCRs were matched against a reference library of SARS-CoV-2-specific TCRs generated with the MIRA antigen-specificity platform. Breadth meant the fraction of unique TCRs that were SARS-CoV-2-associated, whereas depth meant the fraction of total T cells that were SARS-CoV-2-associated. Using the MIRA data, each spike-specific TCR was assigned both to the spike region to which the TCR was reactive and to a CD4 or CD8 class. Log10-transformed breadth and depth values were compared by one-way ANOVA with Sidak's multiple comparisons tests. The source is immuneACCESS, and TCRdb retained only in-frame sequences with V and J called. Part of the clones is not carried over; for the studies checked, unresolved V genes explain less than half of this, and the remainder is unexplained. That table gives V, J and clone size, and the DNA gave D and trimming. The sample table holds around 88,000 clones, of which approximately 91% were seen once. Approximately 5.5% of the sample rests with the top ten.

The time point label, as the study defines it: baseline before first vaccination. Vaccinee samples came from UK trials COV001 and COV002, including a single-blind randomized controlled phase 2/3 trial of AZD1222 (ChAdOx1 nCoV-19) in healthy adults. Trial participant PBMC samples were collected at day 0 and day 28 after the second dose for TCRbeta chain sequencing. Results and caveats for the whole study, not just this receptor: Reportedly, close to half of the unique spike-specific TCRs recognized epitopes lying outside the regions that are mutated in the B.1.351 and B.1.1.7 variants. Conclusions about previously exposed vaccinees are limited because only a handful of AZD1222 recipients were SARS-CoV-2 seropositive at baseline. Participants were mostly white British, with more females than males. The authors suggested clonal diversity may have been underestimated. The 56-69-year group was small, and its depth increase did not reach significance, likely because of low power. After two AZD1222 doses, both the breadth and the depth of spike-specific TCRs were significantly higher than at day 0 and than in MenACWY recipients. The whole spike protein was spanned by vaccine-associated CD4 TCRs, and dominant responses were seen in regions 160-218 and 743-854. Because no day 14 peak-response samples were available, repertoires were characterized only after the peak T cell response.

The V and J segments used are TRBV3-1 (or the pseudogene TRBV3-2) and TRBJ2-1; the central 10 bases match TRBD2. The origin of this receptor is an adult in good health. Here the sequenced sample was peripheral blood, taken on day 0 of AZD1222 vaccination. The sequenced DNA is TGTGCCAGCAGCCAAGAGGGGTTTTGGACTAGCGGTCTCGCCTCCTACAATGAGCAGTTCTTC. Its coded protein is CASSQEGFWTSGLASYNEQFF.